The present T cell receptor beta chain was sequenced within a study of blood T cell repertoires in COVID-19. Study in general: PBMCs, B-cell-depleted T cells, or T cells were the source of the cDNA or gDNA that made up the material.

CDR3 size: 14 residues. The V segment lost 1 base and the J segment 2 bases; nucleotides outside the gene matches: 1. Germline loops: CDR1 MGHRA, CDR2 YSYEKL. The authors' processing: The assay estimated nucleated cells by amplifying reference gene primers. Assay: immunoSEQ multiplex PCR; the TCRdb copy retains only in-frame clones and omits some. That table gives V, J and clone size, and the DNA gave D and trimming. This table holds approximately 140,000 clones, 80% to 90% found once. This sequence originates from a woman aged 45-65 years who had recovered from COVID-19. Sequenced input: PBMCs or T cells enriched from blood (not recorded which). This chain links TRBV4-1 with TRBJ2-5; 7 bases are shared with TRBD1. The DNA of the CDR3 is TGCGCCAGCAGCCAAGGCAGGGGGCAAGAGACCCAGTACTTC. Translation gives CASSQGRGQETQYF.